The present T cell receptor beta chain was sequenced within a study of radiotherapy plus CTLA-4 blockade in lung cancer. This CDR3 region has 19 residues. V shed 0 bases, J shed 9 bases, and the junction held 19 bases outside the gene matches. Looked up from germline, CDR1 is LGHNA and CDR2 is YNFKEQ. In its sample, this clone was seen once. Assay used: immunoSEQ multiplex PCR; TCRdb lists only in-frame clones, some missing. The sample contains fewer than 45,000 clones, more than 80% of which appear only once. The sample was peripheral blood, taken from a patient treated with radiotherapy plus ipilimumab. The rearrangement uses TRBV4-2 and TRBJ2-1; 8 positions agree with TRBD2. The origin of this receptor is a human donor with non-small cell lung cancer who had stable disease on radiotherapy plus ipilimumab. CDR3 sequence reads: CASSQEVRRERELLREQFF. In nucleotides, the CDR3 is TGTGCCAGCAGCCAAGAAGTTCGACGGGAGCGGGAGTTATTACGTGAGCAGTTCTTC.